Here is one T cell receptor (beta chain) with its context. What it binds is unknown. The germline V gene encodes CDR1 KGHSH and CDR2 LQKENI. This CDR3 spans 15 amino acids. V was pared by 2 bases and J by 9 bases, with 8 bases of the junction left unmatched. Clones were sequenced by immunoSEQ multiplex PCR, and TCRdb holds only the in-frame ones, with some missing. Seen here are approximately 180,000 clones, 85% to 90% observed once, and the top ten hold under 8%. The data are from a study of T cell responses to AZD1222 COVID-19 vaccine. Study results and caveats: Clonal diversity was possibly underestimated, and white British individuals and females predominated among donors. Just a handful of people given AZD1222 tested seropositive at baseline. Samples come after the peak T cell response, not at day 14. Recipients of two AZD1222 doses showed rising Spike-specific TCR breadth and depth.

The chain joins TRBV18 to TRBJ1-3, with 9 nucleotides matching TRBD1. The input for sequencing was peripheral blood, taken on day 0 of AZD1222 vaccination. The origin of this receptor is an adult in good health. For the CDR3, the DNA is TGTGCCAGCTCACCATCTCCGGGACAGGGTGTCACCATATATTTT. Amino acid sequence: CASSPSPGQGVTIYF.